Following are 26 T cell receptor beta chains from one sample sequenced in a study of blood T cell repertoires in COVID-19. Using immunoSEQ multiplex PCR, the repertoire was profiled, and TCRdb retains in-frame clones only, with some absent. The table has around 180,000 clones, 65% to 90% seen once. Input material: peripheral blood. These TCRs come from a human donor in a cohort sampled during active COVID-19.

This chain's CDR3 is CASSFDRPLYEQYF. The CDR3 region has the DNA TGTGCCAGCAGCTTCGACAGGCCCCTCTACGAGCAGTACTTC. The chain recombines TRBV7-2 with TRBJ2-7, with D perhaps TRBD1 (6 bases). V was pared by 3 bases and J by 3 bases, with 12 bases between. The CDR3 is made up of 14 amino acids. Germline assignment: CDR1 SGHTA and CDR2 FQGNSA.

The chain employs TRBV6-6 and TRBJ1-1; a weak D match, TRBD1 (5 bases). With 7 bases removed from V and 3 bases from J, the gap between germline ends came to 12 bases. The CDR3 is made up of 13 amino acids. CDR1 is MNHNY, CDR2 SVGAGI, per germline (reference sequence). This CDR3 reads CASTQGGDTEAFF. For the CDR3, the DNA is TGTGCCAGCACCCAAGGAGGGGACACTGAAGCTTTCTTT.

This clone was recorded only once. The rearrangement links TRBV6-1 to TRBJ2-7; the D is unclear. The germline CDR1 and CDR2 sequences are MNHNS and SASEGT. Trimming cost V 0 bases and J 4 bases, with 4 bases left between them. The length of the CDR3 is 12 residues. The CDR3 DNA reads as TGTGCCAGCAGTGAAGCTGCGTACGAGCAGTACTTC. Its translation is CASSEAAYEQYF.

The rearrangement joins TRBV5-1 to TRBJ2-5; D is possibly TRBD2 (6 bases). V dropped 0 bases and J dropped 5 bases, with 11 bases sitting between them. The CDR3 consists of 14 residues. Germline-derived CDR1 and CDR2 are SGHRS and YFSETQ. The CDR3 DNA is TGCGCCAGCAGCTTGGCGGCGGGGAGGGAGACCCAGTACTTC. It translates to CASSLAAGRETQYF.

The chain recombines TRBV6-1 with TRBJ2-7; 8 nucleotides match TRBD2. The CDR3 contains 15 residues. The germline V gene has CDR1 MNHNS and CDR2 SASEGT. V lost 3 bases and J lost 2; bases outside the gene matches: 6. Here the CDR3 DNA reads TGTGCCAGCAGTGACCCGGGACTAGTTCCCTACGAGCAGTACTTC. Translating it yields CASSDPGLVPYEQYF.

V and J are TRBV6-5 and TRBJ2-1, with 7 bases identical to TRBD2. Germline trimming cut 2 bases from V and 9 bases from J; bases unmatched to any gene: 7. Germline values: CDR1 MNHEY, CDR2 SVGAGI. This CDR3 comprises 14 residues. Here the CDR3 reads CASSYRTSWGEQFF. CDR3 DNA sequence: TGTGCCAGCAGTTACCGGACTAGTTGGGGTGAGCAGTTCTTC.

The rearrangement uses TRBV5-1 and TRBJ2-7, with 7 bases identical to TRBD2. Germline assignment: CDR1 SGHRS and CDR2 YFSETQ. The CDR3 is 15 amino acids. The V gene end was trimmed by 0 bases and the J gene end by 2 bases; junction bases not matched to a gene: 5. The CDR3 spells CASSLGGSGAYEQYF. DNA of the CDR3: TGCGCCAGCAGCTTGGGAGGCAGCGGGGCCTACGAGCAGTACTTC.

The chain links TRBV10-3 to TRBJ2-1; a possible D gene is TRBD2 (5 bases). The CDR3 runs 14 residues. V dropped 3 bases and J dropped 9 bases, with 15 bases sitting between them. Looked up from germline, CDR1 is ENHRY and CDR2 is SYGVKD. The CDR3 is CAISDKDSPSEQFF. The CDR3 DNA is TGTGCCATCAGTGATAAGGACTCCCCCAGTGAGCAGTTCTTC.

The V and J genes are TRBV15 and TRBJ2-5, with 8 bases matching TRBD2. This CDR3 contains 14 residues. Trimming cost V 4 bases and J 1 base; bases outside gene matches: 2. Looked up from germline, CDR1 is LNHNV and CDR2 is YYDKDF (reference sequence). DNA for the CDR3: TGTGCCACCAGCAACCGGGGGGGCCAAGAGACCCAGTACTTC. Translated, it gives CATSNRGGQETQYF.

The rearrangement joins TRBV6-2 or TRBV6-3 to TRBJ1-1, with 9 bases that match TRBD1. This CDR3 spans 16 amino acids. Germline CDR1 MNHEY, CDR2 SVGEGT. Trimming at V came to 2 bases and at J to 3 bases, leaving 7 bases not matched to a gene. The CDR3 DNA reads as TGTGCCAGCAGTTACCGACCGGACAGGGGCGACACTGAAGCTTTCTTT. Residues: CASSYRPDRGDTEAFF.

CDR3 sequence reads: CASSLGQGRELFF. The DNA for the CDR3 is TGTGCCAGCAGCTTGGGACAGGGGAGGGAGCTGTTTTTT. The chain employs TRBV11-3 and TRBJ2-2; TRBD1 matches 10 bases. Losses at the gene ends were 3 bases for V and 9 bases for J; bases not matched to a gene: 1. Germline CDR1 and CDR2: SGHNT and YENEEA. The CDR3 is 13 residues long.

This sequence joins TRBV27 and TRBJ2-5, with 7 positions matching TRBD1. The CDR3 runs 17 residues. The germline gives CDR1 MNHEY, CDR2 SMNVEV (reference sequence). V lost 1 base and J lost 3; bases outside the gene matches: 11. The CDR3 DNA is TGTGCCAGCAGTTTATTGAGGAGTCAAGACAGGGAAGAGACCCAGTACTTC. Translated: CASSLLRSQDREETQYF.

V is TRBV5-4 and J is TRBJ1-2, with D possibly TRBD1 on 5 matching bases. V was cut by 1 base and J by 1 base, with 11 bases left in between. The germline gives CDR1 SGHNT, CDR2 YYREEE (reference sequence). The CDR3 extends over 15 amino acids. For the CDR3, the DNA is TGTGCCAGCAGCTTGTCCAGGGTTTATAACTATGGCTACACCTTC. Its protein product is CASSLSRVYNYGYTF. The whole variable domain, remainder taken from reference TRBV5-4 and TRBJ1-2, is ETGVTQSPTHLIKTRGQQVTLRCSSQSGHNTVSWYQQALGQGPQFIFQYYREEENGRGNFPPRFSGLQFPNYSSELNVNALELDDSALYLCASSLSRVYNYGYTFGSGTRLTVV.

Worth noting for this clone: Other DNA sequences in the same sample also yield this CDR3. The CDR3 reads CASSYRGYEQYF. CDR3 in DNA: TGTGCCAGCAGTTACAGGGGCTACGAGCAGTACTTC. The chain has TRBV6-5 and TRBJ2-7; a possible D gene is TRBD1 (5 bases). V lost 2 bases, J lost 3 bases, and 5 bases lay in between. This CDR3 spans 12 amino acids. Germline CDR1 is MNHEY and CDR2 is SVGAGI.

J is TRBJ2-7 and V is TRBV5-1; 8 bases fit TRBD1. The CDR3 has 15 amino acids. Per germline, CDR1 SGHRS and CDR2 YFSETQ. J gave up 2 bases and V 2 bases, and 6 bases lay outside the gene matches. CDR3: CASSFRQGATYEQYF. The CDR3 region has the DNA TGCGCCAGCAGCTTCCGGCAGGGGGCCACCTACGAGCAGTACTTC. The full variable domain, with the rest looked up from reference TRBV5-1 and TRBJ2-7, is KAGVTQTPRYLIKTRGQQVTLSCSPISGHRSVSWYQQTPGQGLQFLFEYFSETQRNKGNFPGRFSGRQFSNSRSEMNVSTLELGDSALYLCASSFRQGATYEQYFGPGTRLTVT.

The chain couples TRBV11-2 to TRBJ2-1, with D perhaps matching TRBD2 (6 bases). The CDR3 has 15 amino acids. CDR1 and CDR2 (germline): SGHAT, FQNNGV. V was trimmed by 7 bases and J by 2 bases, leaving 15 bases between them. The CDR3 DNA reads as TGTGCCAGCACGGAGGGGCAGGGACCCTACAATGAGCAGTTCTTC. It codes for CASTEGQGPYNEQFF. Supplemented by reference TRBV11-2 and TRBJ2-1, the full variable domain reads EAGVAQSPRYKIIEKRQSVAFWCNPISGHATLYWYQQILGQGPKLLIQFQNNGVVDDSQLPKDRFSAERLKGVDSTLKIQPAKLEDSAVYLCASTEGQGPYNEQFFGPGTRLTVL.

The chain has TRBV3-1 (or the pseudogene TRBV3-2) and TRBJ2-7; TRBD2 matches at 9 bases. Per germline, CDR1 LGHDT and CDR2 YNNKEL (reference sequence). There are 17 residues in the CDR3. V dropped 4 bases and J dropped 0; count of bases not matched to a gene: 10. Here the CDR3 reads CASSRRLAASSSYEQYF. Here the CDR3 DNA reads TGTGCCAGCAGCCGTCGACTAGCGGCCTCCAGCTCCTACGAGCAGTACTTC.

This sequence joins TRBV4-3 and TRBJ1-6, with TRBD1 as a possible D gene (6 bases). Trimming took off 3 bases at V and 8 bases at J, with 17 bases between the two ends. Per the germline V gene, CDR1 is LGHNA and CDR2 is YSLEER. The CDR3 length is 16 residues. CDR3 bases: TGCGCCAGCAGCCAGATCTGGGAACAGGGCGATTCACCCCTCCACTTT. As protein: CASSQIWEQGDSPLHF.

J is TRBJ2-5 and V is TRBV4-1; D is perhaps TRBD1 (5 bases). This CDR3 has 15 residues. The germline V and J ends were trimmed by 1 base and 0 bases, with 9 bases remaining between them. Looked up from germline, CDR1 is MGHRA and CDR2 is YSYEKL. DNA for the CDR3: TGCGCCAGCAGCCAAGTGGAGACAGACCAAGAGACCCAGTACTTC. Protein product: CASSQVETDQETQYF.

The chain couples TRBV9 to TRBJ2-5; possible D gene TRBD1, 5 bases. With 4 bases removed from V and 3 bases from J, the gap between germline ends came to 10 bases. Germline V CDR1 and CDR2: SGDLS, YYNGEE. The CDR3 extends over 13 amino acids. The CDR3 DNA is TGTGCCAGCAGCCCCCCCAGGGAAGAGACCCAGTACTTC. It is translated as CASSPPREETQYF.

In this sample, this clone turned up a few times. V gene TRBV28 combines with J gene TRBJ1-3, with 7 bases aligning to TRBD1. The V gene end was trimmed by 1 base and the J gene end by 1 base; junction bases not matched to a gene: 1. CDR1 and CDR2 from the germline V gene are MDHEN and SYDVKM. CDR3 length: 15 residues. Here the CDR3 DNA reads TGTGCCAGCAGTTTATTCAGGGGGTCTGGAAACACCATATATTTT. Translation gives CASSLFRGSGNTIYF.

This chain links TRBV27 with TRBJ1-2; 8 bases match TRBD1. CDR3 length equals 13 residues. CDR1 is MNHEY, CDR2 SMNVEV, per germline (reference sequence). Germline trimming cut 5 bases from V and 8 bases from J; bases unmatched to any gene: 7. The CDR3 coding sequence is TGTGCCAGCAGTCCGACAGGGGAGTGGGGCTACACCTTC. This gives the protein CASSPTGEWGYTF.

CDR3 DNA: TGTGCCAGTAGTATAGCGGGAGGGGGCTACGAGCAGTACTTC. Translated, it gives CASSIAGGGYEQYF. The chain joins TRBV19 to TRBJ2-7, with 8 bases fitting TRBD2. This CDR3 is 14 amino acids long. The V segment lost 1 base and the J segment 3 bases; nucleotides outside the gene matches: 2. Germline V lookup: CDR1 LNHDA, CDR2 SQIVND (reference sequence).

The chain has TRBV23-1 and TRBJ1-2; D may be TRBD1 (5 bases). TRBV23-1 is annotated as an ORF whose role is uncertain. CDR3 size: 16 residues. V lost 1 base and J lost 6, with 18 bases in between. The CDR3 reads CASSQWPGLLVDGYTF. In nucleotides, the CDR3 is TGCGCCAGCAGTCAATGGCCAGGGCTCCTCGTTGATGGCTACACCTTC.

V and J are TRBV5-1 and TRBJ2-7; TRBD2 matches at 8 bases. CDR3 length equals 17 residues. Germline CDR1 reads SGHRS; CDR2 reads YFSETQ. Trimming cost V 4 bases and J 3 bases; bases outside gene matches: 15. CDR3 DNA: TGCGCCAGCAGCCTAAACGCCGGGACTAGAATCGGCTACGAGCAGTACTTC. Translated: CASSLNAGTRIGYEQYF.

CDR3 in DNA: TGTGCCAGCAGCCAAGTCGGGAGGGGGGAGGACGAGCAGTACTTC. It translates to CASSQVGRGEDEQYF. J is TRBJ2-7 and V is TRBV3-1 (or the pseudogene TRBV3-2); 8 bases are a match to TRBD2. The V gene end was trimmed by 1 base and the J gene end by 5 bases; junction bases not matched to a gene: 7. The CDR3 is 15 residues long. Germline CDR1 is LGHDT and CDR2 is YNNKEL (reference sequence).